This T cell receptor beta chain was identified during a study of cytomegalovirus exposure and HLA in healthy donors. Repertoires were generated with immunoSEQ multiplex PCR, while TCRdb's copy carries only in-frame clones and drops some. The sample has 90,000 or so clones, 85% seen once. Germline trimming cut 1 base from V and 5 bases from J; bases unmatched to any gene: 12. CDR1 is SGHRS and CDR2 is YFSETQ in the germline V gene. This CDR3 contains 18 residues. The sequenced material came from PBMCs. The J gene is TRBJ2-1, the V gene TRBV5-1; 10 bases fit TRBD2. The TCR was taken from a man younger than 35 in good health and CMV-seropositive. CDR3 in amino acids: CASSLSLAGDTGDNEQFF. Written as DNA, the CDR3 is TGCGCCAGCAGCTTGAGTCTAGCGGGAGACACCGGGGACAATGAGCAGTTCTTC.